This is a list of T cell receptor beta chains from one sample in a study of T-cell reconstitution after alpha-beta-depleted transplantation in children. TCRdb used MiXCR to reprocess the PCR reads, holding one entry per CDR3 protein. The sample records about 130,000 distinct CDR3 sequences, about a tenth being singletons. The sequenced sample was PBMCs, mostly from graft donor cells, obtained 180 days after TCRalphabeta/CD19-depleted stem cell transplant. These receptors were collected from a girl under three years old who had a stem cell transplant for combined immunodeficiency, so the T cells may come from the graft donor. CDR3s include the opening cysteine and the closing phenylalanine or tryptophan. A D gene is named only where the DNA matches it firmly. Size is omitted from some rows. Given values are once, few, many or a class for expanded clones.

cdr3_nt cdr3_aa d_call j_call clone_size v_call
TGCAGTGCTAGCGGCAGATCCAAAAACATTCAGTACTTC CSASGRSKNIQYF . TRBJ2-4 . TRBV20-1
TGTGCCATCAGCCCACAGGGGCGGATCTATGGCTACACCTTC CAISPQGRIYGYTF TRBD1 TRBJ1-2 many TRBV10-3
TGCAGTGCTAGCAGGCCAGGGCTAGCGGGAATTAGGACAGATACGCAGTATTTT CSASRPGLAGIRTDTQYF TRBD2 TRBJ2-3 few TRBV20-1
TGTGCCAGCAGTCTAGAGACAGGGGGCTTCTATGGCTACACCTTC CASSLETGGFYGYTF TRBD1 TRBJ1-2 few TRBV28
TGCAGTGCTGCGACAGGGCAGGGACAGCCCCAGCATTTT CSAATGQGQPQHF TRBD1 TRBJ1-5 few TRBV20-1
TGTACCAGCAGTTTAGACCTCTGGCAGGGGGGGTCCACAGATACGCAGTATTTT CTSSLDLWQGGSTDTQYF . TRBJ2-3 . TRBV12-3/TRBV12-4
TGTGCCAGCAGCCCAGGGGGGCTGAATGAGCAGTTCTTC CASSPGGLNEQFF . TRBJ2-1 few TRBV28
TGTGCCAGCACCTTTCACAGGGGCTACGAGCAGTACTTC CASTFHRGYEQYF TRBD1 TRBJ2-7 few TRBV12-3/TRBV12-4
TGTGCCACCTTGGACACCCGGAGACGAGAGACCCAGTACTTC CATLDTRRRETQYF . TRBJ2-5 . TRBV10-3
TGCGCCAGCAGCTTGGCCCGGGACAGGGTAATCTACGAGCAGTACTTC CASSLARDRVIYEQYF TRBD1 TRBJ2-7 . TRBV5-1